This passage covers 14 T cell receptor beta chains from one sample sequenced in a study of PD-L1 blockade in urothelial cancer. TCRdb's copy holds only in-frame clones and misses some; the assay was immunoSEQ multiplex PCR. In the table there are roughly 50,000 clones, 87% of which are singletons. Regarding time point: pretreatment peripheral blood. Sequenced material: PBMCs, taken around atezolizumab (anti-PD-L1) treatment. These receptors were taken from a woman aged 55-69 years with urothelial cancer.

This chain connects TRBV6-1 to TRBJ1-1; weak D call: TRBD1 (6 bases). Trimming took 7 bases from V and 3 from J, leaving 9 bases between them. In germline, CDR1 is MNHNS, CDR2 SASEGT. The length of the CDR3 is 12 residues. The CDR3: CASTGGHTEAFF. CDR3 in DNA: TGTGCCAGCACCGGGGGGCACACTGAAGCTTTCTTT.

This clone showed up just once. The chain joins TRBV5-4 to TRBJ2-7; D is ambiguous. Germline lookup yields CDR1 SGHNT and CDR2 YYREEE (reference sequence). This CDR3 contains 15 residues. V was clipped by 0 bases and J by 5 bases, with 15 bases between them. CDR3 bases: TGTGCCAGCAGCTTGGATCGGGTAAACTTAAACGAGCAGTACTTC. Translating gives CASSLDRVNLNEQYF. Full variable domain (missing parts from reference TRBV5-4 and TRBJ2-7): ETGVTQSPTHLIKTRGQQVTLRCSSQSGHNTVSWYQQALGQGPQFIFQYYREEENGRGNFPPRFSGLQFPNYSSELNVNALELDDSALYLCASSLDRVNLNEQYFGPGTRLTVT.

This sequence joins TRBV4-1 and TRBJ2-7; a possible D gene is TRBD2 (5 bases). The V and J ends lost 0 bases and 3 bases respectively, with 18 bases between them. Germline assignment: CDR1 MGHRA and CDR2 YSYEKL. The CDR3 runs to 17 residues. The CDR3 DNA is TGCGCCAGCAGCCAAGATTGGGGAGCTGGGCAAATCTACGAGCAGTACTTC. Its protein product is CASSQDWGAGQIYEQYF.

The chain couples TRBV5-4 to TRBJ2-1; unclear D gene. The CDR3 covers 14 residues. The germline CDR1 and CDR2 sequences are SGHNT and YYREEE (reference sequence). Between the trimmed V and J ends, which lost 0 bases and 7 bases, there was a span of 11 bases. The CDR3 here is CASSLEVASNEQFF. CDR3 coding DNA: TGTGCCAGCAGCTTGGAGGTAGCATCAAATGAGCAGTTCTTC.

J is TRBJ2-2 and V is TRBV11-2; no reliable D call. This CDR3 spans 13 amino acids. In germline, CDR1 is SGHAT, CDR2 FQNNGV. Trimming removed 0 bases at V and 7 bases at J, with 6 bases between. CDR3 region: CASSLDRSGELFF. The CDR3 DNA follows: TGTGCCAGCAGCTTAGATAGAAGCGGGGAGCTGTTTTTT.

This sequence joins TRBV19 and TRBJ2-1, with D possibly TRBD1 on 6 matching bases. CDR3 length: 14 amino acids. The germline CDR1 and CDR2 sequences are LNHDA and SQIVND (reference sequence). V was cut by 3 bases and J by 9 bases, with 15 bases left in between. The CDR3 protein is CASSIVTGPPEQFF. The CDR3 DNA sequence: TGTGCCAGTAGTATTGTAACAGGGCCCCCTGAGCAGTTCTTC.

This rearrangement joins TRBV18 to TRBJ1-2; 9 bases line up with TRBD1. With 6 bases clipped from V and 6 bases from J, the junction kept 11 bases outside the gene matches. The CDR3 covers 15 residues. Germline-derived CDR1 and CDR2 are KGHSH and LQKENI. The CDR3 loop is CASSPSPGQGHGYTF. The CDR3 nucleotides are TGTGCCAGCTCGCCCTCACCGGGACAGGGTCATGGCTACACCTTC.

The chain is built from TRBV10-3 and TRBJ2-1; 9 bases line up with TRBD2. The ends lost 5 bases at V and 0 bases at J; junction bases unmatched: 5. Germline CDR1 reads ENHRY; CDR2 reads SYGVKD. This CDR3 has 16 residues. This CDR3 is CAISTLAGSSYNEQFF. DNA for the CDR3: TGTGCCATCAGTACGCTAGCGGGGAGCTCCTACAATGAGCAGTTCTTC.

This chain's CDR3 is CASSFDGGTTDTQYF. In DNA, the CDR3 is TGTGCCAGCAGCTTTGACGGGGGAACCACAGATACGCAGTATTTT. The chain is built from TRBV11-2 and TRBJ2-3; a weak D match, TRBD2 (6 bases). V dropped 3 bases and J dropped 2 bases, with 12 bases sitting between them. Germline V gene sequence: CDR1 SGHAT, CDR2 FQNNGV. The CDR3 length is 15 residues. The full variable domain, with the rest looked up from reference TRBV11-2 and TRBJ2-3, is EAGVAQSPRYKIIEKRQSVAFWCNPISGHATLYWYQQILGQGPKLLIQFQNNGVVDDSQLPKDRFSAERLKGVDSTLKIQPAKLEDSAVYLCASSFDGGTTDTQYFGPGTRLTVL.

The chain combines TRBV9 with TRBJ1-1; no clear D. This CDR3 is built from 14 residues. The germline CDR1 and CDR2 sequences are SGDLS and YYNGEE. The V gene lost 3 bases and the J gene lost 0 bases, with 9 bases spanning the gap. This CDR3 reads CASSAAAMNTEAFF. CDR3 nucleotide sequence: TGTGCCAGCAGCGCGGCGGCCATGAACACTGAAGCTTTCTTT.

The chain couples TRBV28 to TRBJ2-7, with TRBD1 matching over 7 bases. CDR3 length equals 14 residues. The trim removed 5 bases at V and 0 bases at J, leaving 4 bases unmatched. Germline CDR1 reads MDHEN; CDR2 reads SYDVKM. CDR3 region: CASSGYRGSYEQYF. The CDR3 DNA is TGTGCCAGCAGTGGATACAGGGGCTCCTACGAGCAGTACTTC.

CDR3 residues: CASGRVLTTGEQYF. The CDR3 region has the DNA TGCGCCAGCGGGCGGGTCCTAACTACGGGTGAGCAGTACTTC. The chain recombines TRBV4-1 with TRBJ2-7, with D tentatively TRBD2 (5 bases). Between the trimmed V and J ends, which lost 8 bases and 7 bases, there was a span of 21 bases. CDR3 size: 14 residues. The germline CDR1 and CDR2 sequences are MGHRA and YSYEKL.

The gene calls are TRBV9 and TRBJ2-1, with 9 bases identical to TRBD1. The germline gives CDR1 SGDLS, CDR2 YYNGEE. This CDR3 spans 14 amino acids. V trimming: 3 bases; J trimming: 2 bases; junction bases outside the gene matches: 0. CDR3 sequence: CASSGQGAYNEQFF. For the CDR3, the DNA is TGTGCCAGCAGCGGACAGGGGGCCTACAATGAGCAGTTCTTC.

The count of this clone is one. The CDR3 region has the DNA TGTGCCAGCAGCTTGGGGTTGGCCTCTCGTGGCTACACCTTC. This codes for CASSLGLASRGYTF. The chain employs TRBV5-6 and TRBJ1-2; no definite D call. This CDR3 spans 14 amino acids. CDR1 and CDR2 from the germline V gene are SGHDT and YYEEEE. V was trimmed by 0 bases and J by 7 bases, leaving 13 bases between them. The complete variable domain, with remaining parts taken from reference TRBV5-6 and TRBJ1-2, reads DAGVTQSPTHLIKTRGQQVTLRCSPKSGHDTVSWYQQALGQGPQFIFQYYEEEERQRGNFPDRFSGHQFPNYSSELNVNALLLGDSALYLCASSLGLASRGYTFGSGTRLTVV.